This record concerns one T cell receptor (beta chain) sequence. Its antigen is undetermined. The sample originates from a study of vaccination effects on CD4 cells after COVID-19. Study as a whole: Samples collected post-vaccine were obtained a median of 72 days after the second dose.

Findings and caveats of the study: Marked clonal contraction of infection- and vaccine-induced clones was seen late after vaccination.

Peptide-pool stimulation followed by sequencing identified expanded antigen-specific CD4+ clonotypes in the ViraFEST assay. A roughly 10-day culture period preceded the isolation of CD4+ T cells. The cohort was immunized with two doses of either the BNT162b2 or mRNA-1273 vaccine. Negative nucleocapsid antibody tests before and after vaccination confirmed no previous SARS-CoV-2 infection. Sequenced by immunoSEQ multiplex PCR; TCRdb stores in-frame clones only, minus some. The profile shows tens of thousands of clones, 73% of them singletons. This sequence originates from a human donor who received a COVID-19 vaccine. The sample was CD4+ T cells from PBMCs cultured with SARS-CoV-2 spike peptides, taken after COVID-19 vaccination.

For the CDR3, the DNA is TGCGCCAGCAGCTTGGTTGATCAGCCCCAGCATTTT. Translating it yields CASSLVDQPQHF. This chain connects TRBV5-1 to TRBJ1-5, with no clear D. Per germline, CDR1 SGHRS and CDR2 YFSETQ. V lost 0 bases and J 5 bases, leaving 3 bases between the germline ends. This CDR3 has 12 amino acids.